A selection of T cell receptor beta chains follows, all from one sample in a study of blood T cell repertoires in COVID-19. Using immunoSEQ multiplex PCR, the repertoire was profiled, and TCRdb retains in-frame clones only, with some absent. The sample holds about 140,000 clones, over 70% seen once. The sample taken for sequencing was PBMCs or T cells enriched from blood (not recorded which). These receptors were collected from a man in his 70s who had been exposed to COVID-19. CDR3s include the opening cysteine and the closing phenylalanine or tryptophan. D genes are given only for firm matches. Clone size is given for some rows only: seen once, a few or many times, or a class if the clone is expanded.

V	D	J	size	CDR3
TRBV28	NA	TRBJ2-7	once	CASRSETYEQYF
TRBV4-1	TRBD1	TRBJ2-7	NA	CASSQGDRGREQYF
TRBV19	NA	TRBJ1-5	NA	CASSRRGPGNQPQHF
TRBV3-1/TRBV3-2	TRBD1	TRBJ1-4	NA	CASSSKPTTGGYEKLFF
TRBV28	TRBD1	TRBJ1-6	NA	CASSQGARSPLHF
TRBV28	NA	TRBJ2-3	NA	CASVSLSTQYF
TRBV12-3/TRBV12-4	NA	TRBJ2-5	NA	CATRSTRQETQYF
TRBV7-9	NA	TRBJ1-1	NA	CASSLAWGRGNTEAFF
TRBV12-3/TRBV12-4	NA	TRBJ1-2	NA	CASSILAVGGYTF
TRBV5-5	TRBD1	TRBJ1-6	NA	CASSFTGTGYNSPLHF